The next 24 T cell receptor beta chains were all read from a single sample in a study of blood T cells in healthy people across ages. Primed by a sample-barcoded 5' primer and a J-beta primer mix, a second PCR proceeded for 7 to 11 cycles. MiXCR, run by TCRdb on the 5' RACE reads, gives a single entry per CDR3 protein. The repertoire has roughly 640,000 distinct CDR3 sequences, approximately 30% of them found once; the top ten carry more than 15%. The sequencing input was blood. Source of these receptors: a woman aged 80 or older in good health.

The V call is TRBV28, the J call TRBJ2-7, with D possibly matching TRBD2 (6 bases). The ends were cut back, 6 bases at V and 3 bases at J, with 21 bases in the middle. The V gene's germline CDR1 is MDHEN and CDR2 SYDVKM. The CDR3 sequence is 16 residues long. CDR3 sequence (DNA): TGTGCCAGCAGCTCTTTTGGGCAGGGAGGCTTCTACGAGCAGTACTTC. Protein product: CASSSFGQGGFYEQYF.

In this sample, this clonotype turned up many times. V is TRBV7-8 and J is TRBJ1-2, with D maybe TRBD1 (6 bases). V was clipped by 5 bases and J by 0 bases, with 25 bases between them. Germline CDR1 SGHVS, CDR2 FQNEAQ. The CDR3 spans 19 residues. The CDR3 DNA reads as TGTGCCAGCAGCACCCAGCCCGGGACATTTTTAGGAGCTAACTATGGCTACACCTTC. Amino acids: CASSTQPGTFLGANYGYTF.

At least ten counts were recorded for this clonotype. The chain is built from TRBV7-9 and TRBJ2-1, with TRBD2 matching 10 bases. CDR3 length: 17 amino acids. CDR1 is SEHNR, CDR2 FQNEAQ, per germline (reference sequence). Trimming took 5 bases from V and 7 from J; bases not matched to a gene: 14. The chain's CDR3 is CASSPPSAGGAGNEQFF. CDR3 DNA: TGTGCCAGCAGCCCCCCCTCAGCGGGGGGGGCGGGGAATGAGCAGTTCTTC.

This clonotype was seen many times. The chain couples TRBV10-3 to TRBJ1-6; no firm D call. Germline CDR1 reads ENHRY; CDR2 reads SYGVKD. The CDR3 sequence is 19 residues long. V was pared by 3 bases and J by 0 bases, with 18 bases between. The CDR3 DNA follows: TGTGCCATCAGTGATAGGAGGCCGGGCGTAAGCTCCTATAATTCACCCCTCCACTTT. Amino acids: CAISDRRPGVSSYNSPLHF.

This clonotype has ten or more counts. The rearrangement joins TRBV7-2 to TRBJ2-7; D remains unclear. The length of the CDR3 is 16 residues. The germline gives CDR1 SGHTA, CDR2 FQGNSA. V dropped 1 base and J dropped 2 bases, with 15 bases sitting between them. As DNA, the CDR3 is TGTGCCAGCAGCTTAGGGGGAAGGGTGTCAACCTACGAGCAGTACTTC. As protein: CASSLGGRVSTYEQYF.

Ten or more counts support this clonotype. The chain couples TRBV20-1 to TRBJ2-3; D not resolved. CDR3 length: 12 residues. In germline, CDR1 is DFQATT, CDR2 SNEGSKA (reference sequence). V lost 5 bases to trimming and J lost 6 bases, with 12 bases between them. The CDR3 DNA reads TGCAGTGCTGCAAAAGACCGGGATACGCAGTATTTT. The encoded protein is CSAAKDRDTQYF.

This clonotype showed up many times. The genes are TRBV5-6 and TRBJ1-2, with a weak D call TRBD1 (6 bases). V lost 5 bases, J lost 7 bases, and 18 bases lay in between. This CDR3 spans 14 amino acids. CDR1 and CDR2 from the germline V gene are SGHDT and YYEEEE. CDR3 region: CASSPTGRSSGYTF. The CDR3 nucleotides read TGTGCCAGCAGTCCAACAGGGAGGTCCTCTGGCTACACCTTC. The full variable domain, with the rest looked up from reference TRBV5-6 and TRBJ1-2, is DAGVTQSPTHLIKTRGQQVTLRCSPKSGHDTVSWYQQALGQGPQFIFQYYEEEERQRGNFPDRFSGHQFPNYSSELNVNALLLGDSALYLCASSPTGRSSGYTFGSGTRLTVV.

V is TRBV20-1 and J is TRBJ1-4, with D unclear. There are 13 residues in the CDR3. V was shortened by 6 bases and J by 6 bases, with 14 bases between the two germline ends. CDR1 is DFQATT, CDR2 SNEGSKA, per germline (reference sequence). The CDR3 protein is CSARSWEHEKLFF. DNA for the CDR3: TGCAGTGCCAGGAGTTGGGAGCATGAAAAACTGTTTTTT.

In DNA, the CDR3 is TGTGCCAGCACCCCAGGACTAGCGGGTACCGAGACCCAGTACTTC. This sequence encodes CASTPGLAGTETQYF. The chain carries TRBV7-9 and TRBJ2-5, with TRBD2 matching over 11 bases. With 7 bases clipped from V and 5 bases from J, the junction kept 9 bases outside the gene matches. CDR1 is SEHNR, CDR2 FQNEAQ, per germline (reference sequence). The CDR3 contains 15 residues. The full variable domain, in which reference TRBV7-9 and TRBJ2-5 provide the parts outside the CDR3, is DTGVSQNPRHKITKRGQNVTFRCDPISEHNRLYWYRQTLGQGPEFLTYFQNEAQLEKSRLLSDRFSAERPKGSFSTLEIQRTEQGDSAMYLCASTPGLAGTETQYFGPGTRLLVL.

This clonotype was counted ten times or more. The chain is built from TRBV6-2 or TRBV6-3 and TRBJ2-3; a weak D match, TRBD1 (6 bases). V lost 0 bases, J lost 4 bases, and 20 bases lay in between. Per the germline V gene, CDR1 is MNHEY and CDR2 is SVGEGT. The CDR3 is 18 residues long. CDR3 amino acids: CASSYSRRFWTDPDTQYF. The DNA for the CDR3 is TGTGCCAGCAGTTACTCGAGAAGGTTTTGGACAGATCCAGATACGCAGTATTTT.

Of note for this clonotype: This may be a read error: a much more frequent sequence differs by one nucleotide. The CDR3 sequence: CASSPPAGPSTDAQYF. In DNA, the CDR3 is TGTGCCAGCAGCCCCCCAGCGGGGCCTAGCACAGATGCGCAGTATTTT. V and J are TRBV12-3 or TRBV12-4 and TRBJ2-3, with 7 nucleotides matching TRBD2. The CDR3 runs 16 residues.

The sample holds a few counts of this clonotype. The rearrangement uses TRBV14 and TRBJ1-3; D ambiguous. In germline, CDR1 is SGHDN, CDR2 FVKESK. This CDR3 spans 12 amino acids. The ends were cut back, 3 bases at V and 6 bases at J, with 6 bases in the middle. The CDR3 loop reads CASSHAANTIYF. CDR3 nucleotide sequence: TGTGCCAGCAGCCATGCCGCAAACACCATATATTTT.

This clonotype showed up many times. The gene calls are TRBV21-1 and TRBJ1-1; the DNA was not used to check the table's D call, TRBD1. TRBV21-1 is deemed a pseudogene. CDR3 length: 16 amino acids. The chain's CDR3 is CASSKGNRGRDTEAFF. The CDR3, as DNA: TGTGCCAGCAGCAAAGGTAACAGGGGAAGGGACACTGAAGCTTTCTTT.

The chain recombines TRBV7-2 with TRBJ1-2; 9 nucleotides align to TRBD1. Germline V gene data show CDR1 as SGHTA and CDR2 as FQGNSA. V dropped 6 bases and J dropped 3; count of bases not matched to a gene: 11. CDR3 length equals 16 residues. The CDR3 sequence: CASSPGTGPTHYGYTF. CDR3 sequence (DNA): TGTGCCAGCAGTCCCGGGACAGGGCCCACCCACTATGGCTACACCTTC.

There are many counts of this clonotype. V gene TRBV20-1 combines with J gene TRBJ2-5; D not certain. V was shortened by 2 bases and J by 2 bases, with 12 bases between the two germline ends. From germline, CDR1 is DFQATT and CDR2 SNEGSKA (reference sequence). The CDR3 runs 14 residues. This CDR3 reads CSARSPLGQETQYF. Here the CDR3 DNA reads TGCAGTGCTAGATCTCCCCTGGGGCAAGAGACCCAGTACTTC.

This clonotype was counted ten times or more. A much larger clone sits a single nucleotide away, making a read error possible. This chain links TRBV27 with TRBJ2-5; no firm D call. Germline-derived CDR1 and CDR2 are MNHEY and SMNVEV (reference sequence). V lost 6 bases, J lost 11 bases, and 22 bases lay in between. The CDR3 has 14 amino acids. CDR3 loop: CASSPWEPGHEQYF. The DNA of the CDR3 is TGTGCCAGCAGCCCTTGGGAACCGGGTCATGAGCAGTACTTC.

Only a few counts were recorded for this clonotype. Possible read error: a much larger clone is one base away. The V and J genes are TRBV15 and TRBJ2-1, with 7 bases that match TRBD1. The DNA matches TRBJ2-7 better at its end, which makes the J call doubtful. The CDR3 runs to 14 residues. Germline-derived CDR1 and CDR2 are LNHNV and YYDKDF (reference sequence). This CDR3 is CATSRHQGDNEQYF. In DNA form, the CDR3 reads TGTGCCACCAGCAGACACCAGGGGGACAATGAGCAGTACTTC.

This clonotype was picked up many times. The V and J genes are TRBV9 and TRBJ1-2; the D is unclear. Between the trimmed V and J ends, which lost 4 bases and 5 bases, there was a span of 15 bases. The CDR3 extends over 14 amino acids. Germline V gene sequence: CDR1 SGDLS, CDR2 YYNGEE. CDR3 sequence: CASSPRPESYGYTF. The CDR3 DNA is TGTGCCAGCAGCCCTCGCCCGGAGTCTTATGGCTACACCTTC. Filled out from reference TRBV9 and TRBJ1-2, the complete variable domain reads DSGVTQTPKHLITATGQRVTLRCSPRSGDLSVYWYQQSLDQGLQFLIQYYNGEERAKGNILERFSAQQFPDLHSELNLSSLELGDSALYFCASSPRPESYGYTFGSGTRLTVV.

A note on this clonotype: A read error is possible here, since a much larger clone lies one base away. The V and J genes are TRBV3-1 and TRBJ2-5; D gene unclear. The end of the DNA fits TRBJ2-7 better, so the J call may be wrong. The CDR3 has 13 amino acids. The germline V gene has CDR1 LGHDT and CDR2 YNNKEL (reference sequence). CDR3 DNA: TGTGCCAGCAGCCGAGGAGATAAGTACGAGCAGTACTTC. Protein: CASSRGDKYEQYF.

A word on this clonotype: A read error may explain this, as a much larger clone is one base away. The CDR3 sequence is CSVDPGNEKRFF. The CDR3 bases are TGCAGCGTTGATCCGGGGAATGAAAAACGGTTTTTT. The chain has TRBV29-1 and TRBJ1-4; D gene uncertain. The CDR3 length is 12 residues. Germline CDR1 and CDR2: SQVTM and ANQGSEA.

This clonotype appeared a few times. The J gene is TRBJ1-6, the V gene TRBV12-3 or TRBV12-4, with 9 nucleotides matching TRBD1. CDR3 size: 15 residues. The ends lost 6 bases at V and 7 bases at J; junction bases unmatched: 7. The DNA of the CDR3 is TGTGCCAGCAGAATTACCGGGACAGGGAATTCACCCCTCCACTTT. Its translation: CASRITGTGNSPLHF.

This clonotype was seen ten or more times. This chain joins TRBV6-1 and TRBJ1-2, with D perhaps TRBD1 (6 bases). V lost 0 bases, J lost 8 bases, and 13 bases lay in between. The CDR3 is 14 amino acids. CDR1 is MNHNS and CDR2 is SASEGT in the germline V gene. DNA for the CDR3: TGTGCCAGCAGTGAAGCGCCAGGGGCGCGAGGCTACACCTTC. Translating it yields CASSEAPGARGYTF.

About this clonotype itself: This may come from a read error, since a much larger clone is one base off. The chain is built from TRBV5-1 and TRBJ2-5; D is possibly TRBD1 (6 bases). There are 14 residues in the CDR3. V lost 0 bases, J lost 12 bases, and 18 bases lay in between. Germline loops: CDR1 SGHRS, CDR2 YFSETQ. CDR3 amino acids: CASSLGQEPYEKYF. The CDR3 nucleotides are TGCGCCAGCAGCTTGGGACAGGAACCCTACGAGAAGTACTTC.

This clonotype was picked up many times. The gene calls are TRBV10-3 and TRBJ2-7, with TRBD1 matching 7 bases. J gave up 7 bases and V 7 bases, and 7 bases lay outside the gene matches. The CDR3 totals 12 residues. Per germline, CDR1 ENHRY and CDR2 SYGVKD. CDR3 in DNA: TGTGCCATCATGAGGGACAGAGGGGAGCAGTACTTC. This codes for CAIMRDRGEQYF.